The text below deals with one T cell receptor beta chain. This clonotype has at least ten counts. The clone's antigen remains unknown. No base quality information exists; no much larger clone differs at one position. The data were obtained in a study of T cell repertoires in cytomegalovirus infection (dated by TCRdb to the late 2010s). General notes on the study: Because public TCR beta signatures pointed to carriage of CMV infection together with the matching HLA type, the HLA type of each donor mattered for the analysis. Results and caveats for the whole study, not just this receptor: The ex vivo response was dominated by HLA-C-restricted CMV-specific TCR beta clonotypes, which also provided the single most frequent clonotype in two of eight donors. Cumulative frequency of public TCR beta family members discriminated carriers of CMV infection plus the relevant HLA type in this cohort and an independent approximately 370-donor cohort.

Ends trimmed: V by 0 bases, J by 9 bases; bases unmatched to a gene: 10. In the germline V gene (reference sequence), CDR1 corresponds to SEHNR and CDR2 to FQNEAQ. Measured from the cysteine to the phenylalanine, the CDR3 is 16 residues long. The sequence is cut down to CDR3 DNA, 48 bases in frame from base 1. The reads were generated on an Illumina HiSeq 1500. TCRdb reworked the public reads: Q25 trimming with fastp, MiXCR clone assembly, productive beta chains retained. Each CDR3 protein gets just one entry, which takes the most common genes and DNA from the rows behind it. A total of roughly 320,000 distinct CDR3 sequences appear in this sample, approximately 8.9% of them only once. Around 2.5% of the sample is in the top ten clones.

The chain is encoded by TRBV7-9 joined to TRBJ2-1, with TRBD2 matching 8 junction bases. Source material: PBMCs. This receptor was taken from a human donor in good health (CMV status not recorded). Some clones in this sample may be carry-over from other donors' samples. The CDR3 sequence is CASSLAQRTSSSEQFF. The DNA sequence is as follows: TGTGCCAGCAGCTTAGCGCAAAGGACTAGCTCCAGTGAGCAGTTCTTC.